The T cell receptor (beta chain) described here comes from a study of blood T cell repertoires in COVID-19. This clone was observed a single time. Germline-derived CDR1 and CDR2 are SGHTA and FQGNSA. This CDR3 is built from 15 residues. Trimming took 1 base from V and 2 from J, leaving 12 bases between them. In the original analysis: Cell counts per sample came from amplifying reference gene primers. TCRdb's copy holds only in-frame clones and misses some; the assay was immunoSEQ multiplex PCR. From that table come the V and J calls and clone size; the DNA was used to work out D and trimming. The table has 150,000 to 200,000 clones, 80% to 95% seen once.

Material: peripheral blood. This chain links TRBV7-2 with TRBJ2-7; D is perhaps TRBD2 (5 bases). The sequence derives from a man aged 45-60 years with acute or convalescent COVID-19. The chain's CDR3 is CASSLGNSVAYEQYV. The CDR3, as DNA: TGTGCCAGCAGCTTAGGGAATAGCGTGGCCTACGAGCAGTACGTC.